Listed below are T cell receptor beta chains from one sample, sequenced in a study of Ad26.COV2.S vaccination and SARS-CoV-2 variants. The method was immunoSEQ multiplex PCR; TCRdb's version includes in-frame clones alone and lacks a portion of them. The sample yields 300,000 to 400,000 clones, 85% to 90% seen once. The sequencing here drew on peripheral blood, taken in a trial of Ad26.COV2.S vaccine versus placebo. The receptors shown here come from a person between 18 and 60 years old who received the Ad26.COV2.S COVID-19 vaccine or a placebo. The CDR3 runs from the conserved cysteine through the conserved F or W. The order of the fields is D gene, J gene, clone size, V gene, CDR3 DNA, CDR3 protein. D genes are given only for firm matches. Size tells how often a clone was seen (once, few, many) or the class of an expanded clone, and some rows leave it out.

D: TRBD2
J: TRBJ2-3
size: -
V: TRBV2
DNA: TGTGCCAGCGACGAGCGGGGTGGCACAGATACGCAGTATTTT
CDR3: CASDERGGTDTQYF

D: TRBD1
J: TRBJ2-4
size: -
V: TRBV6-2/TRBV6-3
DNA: TGTGCCAGCAGTTACTCAGGGGGCGCAAACATTCAGTACTTC
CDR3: CASSYSGGANIQYF

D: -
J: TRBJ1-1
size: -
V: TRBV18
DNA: TGTGCCAGCTCTCCCCTTTACCCCGAAGCTTTCTTT
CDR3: CASSPLYPEAFF

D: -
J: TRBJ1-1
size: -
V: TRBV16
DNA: TGTGCCAGCAGCCCGACAGAGAACACTGAAGCTTTCTTT
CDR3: CASSPTENTEAFF

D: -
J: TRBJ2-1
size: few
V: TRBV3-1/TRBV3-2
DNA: TGTGCCAGCAGCCAAGCCGGGGGCGTTGAGCAGTTCTTC
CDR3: CASSQAGGVEQFF

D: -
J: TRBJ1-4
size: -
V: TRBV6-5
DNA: TGTGCCAGCAGAACGGGGGGGAATGAAAAACTGTTTTTT
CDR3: CASRTGGNEKLFF

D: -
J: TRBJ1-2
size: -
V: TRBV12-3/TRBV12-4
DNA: TGTGCCAGCAGGGGTTACTATGGCTACACCTTC
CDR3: CASRGYYGYTF

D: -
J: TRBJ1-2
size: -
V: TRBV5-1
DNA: TGCGCCAGCAGCTTGGGATTAGCTGCTAGCTATGGCTACACCTTC
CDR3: CASSLGLAASYGYTF

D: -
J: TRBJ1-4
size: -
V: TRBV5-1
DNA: TGCGCCAGCAGCTTTAACAGCGCGGCAAATGAAAAACTGTTTTTT
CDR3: CASSFNSAANEKLFF

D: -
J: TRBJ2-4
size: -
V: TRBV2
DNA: TGTGCCAGCAGTGAATTCCAGGGTCTCAGGTACTTC
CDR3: CASSEFQGLRYF

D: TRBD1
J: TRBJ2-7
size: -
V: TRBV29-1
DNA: TGCAGCGTAGCATACAGGGGGCTGAACGAGCAGTACTTC
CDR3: CSVAYRGLNEQYF

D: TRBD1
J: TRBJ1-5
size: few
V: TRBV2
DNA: TGTGCCAGCCATGGACAGGTCAATCAGCCCCAGCATTTT
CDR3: CASHGQVNQPQHF

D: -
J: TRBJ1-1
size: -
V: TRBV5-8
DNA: TGTGCCAGCAGCCAAAGAGGGGTGGACACTGAAGCTTTCTTT
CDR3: CASSQRGVDTEAFF

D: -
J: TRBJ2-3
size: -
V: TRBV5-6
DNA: TGTGCCAGCAGCCGGGAAGCAGGGGCGCGGGGCATGTATTTT
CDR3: CASSREAGARGMYF

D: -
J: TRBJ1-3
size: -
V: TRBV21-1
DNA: TGTGCCAGCAGCAGCGGAAGGGGTCGGCAGCGAAACACCATATATTTT
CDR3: CASSSGRGRQRNTIYF

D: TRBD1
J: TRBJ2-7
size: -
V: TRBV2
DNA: TGTGCCAGCACGCCGGGACAGGGGTCCTACGAGCAGTACTTC
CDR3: CASTPGQGSYEQYF

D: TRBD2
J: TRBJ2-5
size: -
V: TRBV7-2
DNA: TGTGCCAGCAGCTTAGGTGCAGCGGGGGCCGCGGGGACCCAGTACTTC
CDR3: CASSLGAAGAAGTQYF

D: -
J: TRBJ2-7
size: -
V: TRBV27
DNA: TGTGCCAGCAGTGCCGGGGGATGGTCGGTGGACTACGAGCAGTACTTC
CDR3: CASSAGGWSVDYEQYF